These 18 T cell receptor beta chains were all obtained from the same sample, sequenced in a study of sequential checkpoint blockade in melanoma. Libraries were prepared by immunoSEQ multiplex PCR; TCRdb keeps only in-frame clonotypes and omits some of them. The sample holds thousands of clones, roughly 24% seen once. Treatment meaning: randomized to nivolumab then ipilimumab (arm A) or the reverse (arm B). The source was tumor tissue (inferred from file names), collected from a patient given nivolumab and ipilimumab in sequence. The receptors shown here come from a human donor with melanoma.

This clone has more than one count but fewer than ten. A read error may produce the germline difference seen at one junction end. The CDR3: CAISVFQGPSGRAKDTQYF. The CDR3 nucleotides are TGTGCCATCAGTGTTTTTCAGGGGCCTAGCGGGAGGGCCAAAGATACGCAGTATTTT. J is TRBJ2-3 and V is TRBV6-8; TRBD2 agrees at 12 bases. CDR3 size: 19 residues. The germline CDR1 and CDR2 sequences are MNHGY and SAAAGT.

The chain combines TRBV30 with TRBJ1-3; D ambiguous. Germline CDR1 is GTSNPN and CDR2 is SVGIG (reference sequence). Deletions cut 1 base from V and 0 bases from J, with 4 bases between. The CDR3 loop spans 13 amino acids. CDR3 sequence: CAWSGSSGNTIYF. CDR3 sequence (DNA): TGTGCCTGGAGTGGTTCCTCTGGAAACACCATATATTTT.

The rearrangement links TRBV19 to TRBJ2-7, with unresolved D. The CDR3 runs to 13 residues. V lost 7 bases and J 0 bases, leaving 10 bases between the germline ends. Germline assignment: CDR1 LNHDA and CDR2 SQIVND (reference sequence). This chain's CDR3 is CASMDANSYEQYF. CDR3 nucleotides: TGTGCCAGTATGGACGCAAACTCCTACGAGCAGTACTTC.

The chain couples TRBV19 to TRBJ1-6, with D maybe TRBD1 (5 bases). The V and J ends lost 1 base and 10 bases respectively, with 11 bases between them. Germline V gene sequence: CDR1 LNHDA, CDR2 SQIVND (reference sequence). The CDR3 runs to 14 residues. CDR3 sequence reads: CASSIAGGNSPLHF. CDR3 sequence (DNA): TGTGCCAGTAGTATAGCCGGGGGAAACTCACCCCTCCACTTT.

This clone was detected ten times or more. V and J are TRBV11-3 and TRBJ2-5, with a possible D match to TRBD2 (6 bases). This CDR3 is built from 14 residues. Trimming shortened V by 8 bases and J by 1 base, and 14 bases separated the two germline ends. Germline CDR1 SGHNT, CDR2 YENEEA. CDR3 DNA: TGTGCCAGCCTCGAGGCGGGGATCCAAGAGACCCAGTACTTC. Protein: CASLEAGIQETQYF. Variable domain in full (rest from reference TRBV11-3 and TRBJ2-5): EAGVVQSPRYKIIEKKQPVAFWCNPISGHNTLYWYLQNLGQGPELLIRYENEEAVDDSQLPKDRFSAERLKGVDSTLKIQPAELGDSAVYLCASLEAGIQETQYFGPGTRLLVL.

This clone has just a few counts. The V call is TRBV6-8, the J call TRBJ2-5; 12 nucleotides align to TRBD2. This CDR3 is 15 amino acids long. Germline lookup yields CDR1 MNHGY and CDR2 SAAAGT. Unmatched junction bases numbered 8, after V lost 6 bases and J lost 6 bases. CDR3 amino acids: CASSVTSGSIQTQYF. The CDR3 DNA follows: TGTGCCAGCAGCGTGACTAGCGGGAGTATACAGACCCAGTACTTC.

The rearrangement joins TRBV9 to TRBJ2-6; 7 positions match TRBD1. In germline, CDR1 is SGDLS, CDR2 YYNGEE. This CDR3 contains 18 residues. V gave up 3 bases and J gave up 0 bases; unmatched junction bases: 9. CDR3 nucleotides: TGTGCCAGCAGCGCTGGCCGGGACAGCAGCTCTGGGGCCAACGTCCTGACTTTC. This encodes CASSAGRDSSSGANVLTF.

The gene calls are TRBV9 and TRBJ2-2, with 12 positions matching TRBD2. The CDR3 is 18 amino acids. The junction had 12 bases not matched to a gene; V was cut back by 3 bases and J by 6 bases. CDR1 and CDR2 (germline): SGDLS, YYNGEE. The CDR3 reads CASSESWSGTSGSGELFF. The CDR3 DNA reads TGTGCCAGCAGCGAATCCTGGTCCGGGACTAGCGGGTCCGGGGAGCTGTTTTTT.

This clone was seen a handful of times. The chain uses TRBV16 and TRBJ1-2; no reliable D call. The CDR3 has 10 amino acids. V shed 8 bases and J shed 6 bases, with 7 bases lying between them. Germline CDR1 reads KGHSY; CDR2 reads FQNENV. DNA of the CDR3: TGTGCCAGCCTGGGGAATGGCTACACCTTC. This gives the protein CASLGNGYTF.

This clone is labeled as medium-sized. The V and J genes are TRBV6-8 and TRBJ2-1; D is perhaps TRBD2 (5 bases). The V gene lost 0 bases and the J gene lost 14 bases, with 11 bases spanning the gap. The CDR3 totals 12 residues. The V gene's germline CDR1 is MNHGY and CDR2 SAAAGT. CDR3 DNA: TGTGCCAGCAGTTACTCGATTGAGGAGGAGTTCTTC. Translated: CASSYSIEEEFF.

A few counts support this clone. V is TRBV11-3 and J is TRBJ1-3, with D hard to call. Germline V CDR1 and CDR2: SGHNT, YENEEA. Trimming took off 5 bases at V and 0 bases at J, with 11 bases between the two ends. The CDR3 consists of 15 residues. CDR3 sequence (DNA): TGTGCCAGCAGCCGCGGTATGGGCTCTGGAAACACCATATATTTT. This gives the protein CASSRGMGSGNTIYF.

CDR3 nucleotides: TGTGCCTGGAGTGGGGGCAGCCTGGCTACTGAGCAGTTCTTC. Its protein product is CAWSGGSLATEQFF. The chain couples TRBV30 to TRBJ2-1; D might be TRBD1 (5 bases). The CDR3 is made up of 14 amino acids. Germline CDR1 and CDR2: GTSNPN and SVGIG (reference sequence). The V end was cut by 1 base, the J end by 9 bases, with 16 bases between.

This clone was seen ten or more times. V is TRBV7-2 and J is TRBJ1-2; D gene ambiguous. This CDR3 has 13 amino acids. Germline V lookup: CDR1 SGHTA, CDR2 FQGNSA. Between the trimmed V and J ends, which lost 7 bases and 4 bases, there was a span of 13 bases. The CDR3 is CASNPDIAYGYTF. Written as DNA, the CDR3 is TGTGCCAGCAACCCCGACATCGCCTATGGCTACACCTTC.

Comment on this clone: At one of its ends the junction is not consistent with the germline gene, which may arise from a read error. The V and J genes are TRBV11-3 and TRBJ2-3, with TRBD2 matching 14 bases. CDR3 size: 19 residues. CDR1 and CDR2 from the germline V gene are SGHNT and YENEEA. The CDR3 DNA reads as TGTGCTAGCAGCTTATATGTTCAGGGACTAGCGGGAGGCACAGATACGCAGTATTTT. Translation: CASSLYVQGLAGGTDTQYF.

The CDR3 here is CASSRNRAAMQETQYF. The DNA for the CDR3 is TGTGCCAGCAGCCGTAATAGGGCAGCTATGCAAGAGACCCAGTACTTC. This chain links TRBV27 with TRBJ2-5; no definite D call. This CDR3 spans 16 amino acids. Trimming cost V 6 bases and J 2 bases, with 19 bases left between them. Germline loops: CDR1 MNHEY, CDR2 SMNVEV (reference sequence).

The chain employs TRBV29-1 and TRBJ2-4, with 7 bases fitting TRBD1. CDR3 length: 12 residues. CDR1 and CDR2 from the germline V gene are SQVTM and ANQGSEA. V lost 4 bases and J lost 8; bases outside the gene matches: 5. The CDR3 protein is CSVAPGGDIQYF. The CDR3 nucleotides are TGCAGCGTTGCCCCAGGGGGTGACATTCAGTACTTC.

This clone appeared a few times. This chain connects TRBV14 to TRBJ2-7, with TRBD2 identical over 7 bases. The germline gives CDR1 SGHDN, CDR2 FVKESK. With 1 base clipped from V and 5 bases from J, the junction kept 2 bases outside the gene matches. The CDR3 runs to 13 residues. The DNA for the CDR3 is TGTGCCAGCAGCCAAGTGGGAGGGAACGAGCAGTACTTC. Translated: CASSQVGGNEQYF. The complete variable domain, with remaining parts taken from reference TRBV14 and TRBJ2-7, reads EAGVTQFPSHSVIEKGQTVTLRCDPISGHDNLYWYRRVMGKEIKFLLHFVKESKQDESGMPNNRFLAERTGGTYSTLKVQPAELEDSGVYFCASSQVGGNEQYFGPGTRLTVT.

The chain couples TRBV16 to TRBJ1-2; D may be TRBD1 (5 bases). V lost 0 bases and J lost 2, with 13 bases in between. This CDR3 contains 16 residues. Germline lookup yields CDR1 KGHSY and CDR2 FQNENV. Written as DNA, the CDR3 is TGTGCCAGCAGCCAATCTCCCCAGGGCTTGAACTATGGCTACACCTTC. As protein: CASSQSPQGLNYGYTF.